The present T cell receptor (beta chain) was sequenced within a study of T cells in Graves' hyperthyroidism and ophthalmopathy. Graves' hyperthyroidism is called stable when ophthalmopathy does not progress within 18 months. Based on clinical symptoms, serum thyroxine and TRAb, thyroid ultrasound and orbital computed tomography, diagnoses were reached. Trimming cost V 6 bases and J 4 bases, with 9 bases left between them. Germline loops: CDR1 MNHEY, CDR2 SVGEGT. The CDR3 loop spans 13 amino acids. Amplified regions were TCR beta CDR3 sequences from RNA transcripts. First-round RT-PCR targeting the TCR CDR3 was performed with the HTBI primer set. TCRdb called the multiplex PCR reads again in MiXCR, with one record for every CDR3 protein. The sample holds hundreds of thousands of distinct CDR3 sequences, around 15% seen once.

This clonotype was sampled from a woman in her late teens or twenties with Graves' hyperthyroidism. Sequencing was done on a sample of blood. V gene TRBV6-2 or TRBV6-3 combines with J gene TRBJ2-2; no reliable D call. The CDR3: CASRVLTTGELFF. The CDR3 DNA sequence: TGTGCCAGCAGGGTGCTGACCACCGGGGAGCTGTTTTTT.